This T cell receptor (beta chain) was observed in a study of Ad26.COV2.S vaccination and SARS-CoV-2 variants. Study-level information: Among those in the COV1001 Ad26.COV2.S trial arm was the donor. Donor got 5x10^10 or 1x10^11 viral particles of Ad26.COV2.S. Notes on the study in general: Spike-specific TCR breadth ran higher among vaccine recipients than placebo recipients.

In regard to this clone: Its antigen is as yet unknown.

Specified treatment: 19 received Ad26.COV2.S at low or high dose, single or two shots; several received placebo; per-sample allocation not given. Specimens were obtained on day 63 following the first vaccine or placebo injection. SARS-CoV-2 spike from the Wuhan strain was encoded by the vaccine, an Ad26 vector. The data were produced by immunoSEQ multiplex PCR, yet TCRdb's version contains in-frame clones alone and is incomplete. The sample lists 500,000 or so clones, around nine tenths occurring once. In germline, CDR1 is SGHDN, CDR2 FVKESK. CDR3 length equals 16 residues. Trimming shortened V by 5 bases and J by 0 bases, and 13 bases separated the two germline ends.

The receptor comes from a person between 18 and 65 years old who received the Ad26.COV2.S COVID-19 vaccine or a placebo. The specimen was peripheral blood, collected in a trial of Ad26.COV2.S vaccine versus placebo. The chain joins TRBV14 to TRBJ1-4, with D unresolved. The CDR3 nucleotides read TGTGCCAGCAGCTCAGGAGCGGGCCCAACTAATGAAAAACTGTTTTTT. Translation: CASSSGAGPTNEKLFF. The entire variable domain, with the rest obtained from reference TRBV14 and TRBJ1-4, is as follows: EAGVTQFPSHSVIEKGQTVTLRCDPISGHDNLYWYRRVMGKEIKFLLHFVKESKQDESGMPNNRFLAERTGGTYSTLKVQPAELEDSGVYFCASSSGAGPTNEKLFFGSGTQLSVL.